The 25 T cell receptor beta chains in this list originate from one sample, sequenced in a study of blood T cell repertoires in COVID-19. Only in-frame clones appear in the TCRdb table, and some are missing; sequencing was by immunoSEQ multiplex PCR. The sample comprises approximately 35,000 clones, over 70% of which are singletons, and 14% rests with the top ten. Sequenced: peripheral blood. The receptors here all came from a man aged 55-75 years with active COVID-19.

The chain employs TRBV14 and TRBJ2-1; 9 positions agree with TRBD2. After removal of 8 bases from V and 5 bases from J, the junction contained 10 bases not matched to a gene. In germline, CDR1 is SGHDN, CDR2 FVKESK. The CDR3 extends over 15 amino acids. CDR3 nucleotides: TGTGCCAGCCTGCCTCTAGCGGGGCCTGACAATGAGCAGTTCTTC. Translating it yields CASLPLAGPDNEQFF.

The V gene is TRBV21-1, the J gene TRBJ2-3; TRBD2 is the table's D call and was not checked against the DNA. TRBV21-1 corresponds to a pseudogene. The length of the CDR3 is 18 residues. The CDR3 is CASSKAKVAGLHTDTQYF. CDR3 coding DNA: TGTGCCAGCAGCAAAGCGAAAGTAGCGGGACTACACACAGATACGCAGTATTTT.

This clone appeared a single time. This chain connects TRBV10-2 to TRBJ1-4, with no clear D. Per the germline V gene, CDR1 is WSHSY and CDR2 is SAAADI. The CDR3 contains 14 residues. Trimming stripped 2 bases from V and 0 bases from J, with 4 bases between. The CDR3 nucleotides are TGCGCCAGCAGTGAGGTCGCAACTAATGAAAAACTGTTTTTT. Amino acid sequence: CASSEVATNEKLFF.

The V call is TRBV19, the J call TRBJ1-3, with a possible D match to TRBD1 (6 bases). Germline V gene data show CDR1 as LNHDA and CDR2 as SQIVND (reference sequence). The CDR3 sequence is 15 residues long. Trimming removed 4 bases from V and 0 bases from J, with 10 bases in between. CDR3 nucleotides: TGTGCCAGTAGTAACACGGACAGCTCTGGAAACACCATATATTTT. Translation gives CASSNTDSSGNTIYF.

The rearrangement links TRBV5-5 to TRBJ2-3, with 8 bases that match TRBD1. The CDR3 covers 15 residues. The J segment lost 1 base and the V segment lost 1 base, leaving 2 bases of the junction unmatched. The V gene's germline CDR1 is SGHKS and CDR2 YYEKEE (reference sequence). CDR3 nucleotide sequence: TGTGCCAGCAGCTTGACAGGGGGAGGCACAGATACGCAGTATTTT. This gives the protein CASSLTGGGTDTQYF.

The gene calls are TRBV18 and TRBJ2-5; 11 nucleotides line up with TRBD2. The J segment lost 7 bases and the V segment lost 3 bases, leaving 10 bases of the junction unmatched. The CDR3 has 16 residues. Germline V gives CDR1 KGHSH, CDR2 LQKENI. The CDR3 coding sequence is TGTGCCAGCTCACCGGGACTAGCGGCGGCGGGGGGGACCCAGTACTTC. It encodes CASSPGLAAAGGTQYF.

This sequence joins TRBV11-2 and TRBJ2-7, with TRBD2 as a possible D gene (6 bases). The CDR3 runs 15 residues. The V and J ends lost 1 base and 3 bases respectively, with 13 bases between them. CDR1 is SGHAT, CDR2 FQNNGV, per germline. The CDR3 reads CASSLGPGVGYEQYF. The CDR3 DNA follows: TGTGCCAGCAGCTTAGGACCGGGGGTCGGCTACGAGCAGTACTTC.

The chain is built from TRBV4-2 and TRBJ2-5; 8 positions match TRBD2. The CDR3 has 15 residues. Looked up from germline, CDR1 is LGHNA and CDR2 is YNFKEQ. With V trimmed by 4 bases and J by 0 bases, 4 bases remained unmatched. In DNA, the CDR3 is TGTGCCAGCAGCCCAGGTAGCGGGGACCAAGAGACCCAGTACTTC. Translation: CASSPGSGDQETQYF.

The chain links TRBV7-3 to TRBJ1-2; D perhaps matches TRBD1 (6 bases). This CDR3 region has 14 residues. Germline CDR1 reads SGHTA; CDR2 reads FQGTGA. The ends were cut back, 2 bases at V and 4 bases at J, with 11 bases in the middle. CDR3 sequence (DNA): TGTGCCAGCAGCTTACGGGGGGCTGGCTATGGCTACACCTTC. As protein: CASSLRGAGYGYTF.

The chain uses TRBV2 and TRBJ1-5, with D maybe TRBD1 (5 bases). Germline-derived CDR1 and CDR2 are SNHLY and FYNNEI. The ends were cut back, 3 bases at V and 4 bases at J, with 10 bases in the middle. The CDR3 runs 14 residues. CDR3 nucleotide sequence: TGTGCCAGCAGTGAGGGGCAGTTAAATCAGCCCCAGCATTTT. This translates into CASSEGQLNQPQHF.

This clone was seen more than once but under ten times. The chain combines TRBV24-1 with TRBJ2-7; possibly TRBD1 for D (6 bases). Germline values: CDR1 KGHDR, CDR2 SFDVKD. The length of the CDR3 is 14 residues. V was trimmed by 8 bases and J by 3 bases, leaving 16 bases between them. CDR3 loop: CATIVYREFYEQYF. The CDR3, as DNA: TGTGCCACCATTGTCTACAGGGAGTTCTACGAGCAGTACTTC.

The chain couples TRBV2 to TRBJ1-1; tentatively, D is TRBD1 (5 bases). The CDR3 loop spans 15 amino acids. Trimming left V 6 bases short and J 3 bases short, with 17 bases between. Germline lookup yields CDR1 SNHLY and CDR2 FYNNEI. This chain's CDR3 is CASRPGFKGYTEAFF. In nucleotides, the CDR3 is TGTGCCAGCAGGCCGGGCTTCAAGGGGTACACTGAAGCTTTCTTT.

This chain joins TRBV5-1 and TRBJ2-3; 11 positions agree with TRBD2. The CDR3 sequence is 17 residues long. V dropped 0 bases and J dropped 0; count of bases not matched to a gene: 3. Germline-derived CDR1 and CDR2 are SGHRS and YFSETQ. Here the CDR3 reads CASSLGLAGGSTDTQYF. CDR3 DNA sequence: TGCGCCAGCAGCTTGGGGCTAGCGGGAGGCAGCACAGATACGCAGTATTTT.

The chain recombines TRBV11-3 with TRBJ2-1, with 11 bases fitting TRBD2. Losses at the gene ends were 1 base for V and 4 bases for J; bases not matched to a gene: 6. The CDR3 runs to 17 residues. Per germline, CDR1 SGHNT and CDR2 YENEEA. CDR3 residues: CASSLGGSGRAYNEQFF. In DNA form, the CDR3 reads TGTGCCAGCAGCTTAGGGGGTAGCGGGAGGGCTTACAATGAGCAGTTCTTC.

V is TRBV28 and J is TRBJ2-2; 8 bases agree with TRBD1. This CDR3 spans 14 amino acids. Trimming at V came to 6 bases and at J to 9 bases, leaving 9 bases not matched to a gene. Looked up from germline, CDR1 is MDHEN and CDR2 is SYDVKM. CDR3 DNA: TGTGCCAGCAGATACTCAGGGGGCGGCCGGGAGCTGTTTTTT. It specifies CASRYSGGGRELFF. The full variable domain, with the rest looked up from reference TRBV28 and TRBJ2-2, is DVKVTQSSRYLVKRTGEKVFLECVQDMDHENMFWYRQDPGLGLRLIYFSYDVKMKEKGDIPEGYSVSREKKERFSLILESASTNQTSMYLCASRYSGGGRELFFGEGSRLTVL.

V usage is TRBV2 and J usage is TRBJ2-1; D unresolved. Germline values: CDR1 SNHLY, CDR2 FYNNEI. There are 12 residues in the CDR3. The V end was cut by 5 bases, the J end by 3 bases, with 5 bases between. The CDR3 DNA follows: TGTGCCAGCAGTACCTACTACAATGAGCAGTTCTTC. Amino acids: CASSTYYNEQFF.

CDR3: CASSNPGTDTQYF. DNA of the CDR3: TGTGCCAGCAGTAACCCGGGGACAGATACGCAGTATTTT. The chain has TRBV6-5 and TRBJ2-3, with D perhaps TRBD2 (5 bases). Trimming left V 5 bases short and J 3 bases short, with 9 bases between. Germline CDR1 and CDR2: MNHEY and SVGAGI. This CDR3 is built from 13 residues.

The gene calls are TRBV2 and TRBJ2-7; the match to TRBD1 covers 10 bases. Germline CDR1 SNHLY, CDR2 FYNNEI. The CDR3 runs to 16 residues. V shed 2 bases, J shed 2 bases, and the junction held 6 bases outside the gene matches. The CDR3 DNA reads TGTGCCAGCAGTGAACCCCGGACAGGGGGAGCCTACGAGCAGTACTTC. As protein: CASSEPRTGGAYEQYF.

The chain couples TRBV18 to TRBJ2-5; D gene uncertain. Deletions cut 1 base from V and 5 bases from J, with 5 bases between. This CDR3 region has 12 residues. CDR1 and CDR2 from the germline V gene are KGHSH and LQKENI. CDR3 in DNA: TGTGCCAGCTCACCACTTTCGGAGACCCAGTACTTC. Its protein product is CASSPLSETQYF.

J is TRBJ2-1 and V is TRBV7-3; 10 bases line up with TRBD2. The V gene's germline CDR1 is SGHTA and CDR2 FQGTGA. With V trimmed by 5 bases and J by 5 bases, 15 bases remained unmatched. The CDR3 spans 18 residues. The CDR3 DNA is TGTGCCAGCAGCCCAACAGGGGCCCCGCTAGCGGGGGACAATGAGCAGTTCTTC. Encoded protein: CASSPTGAPLAGDNEQFF.

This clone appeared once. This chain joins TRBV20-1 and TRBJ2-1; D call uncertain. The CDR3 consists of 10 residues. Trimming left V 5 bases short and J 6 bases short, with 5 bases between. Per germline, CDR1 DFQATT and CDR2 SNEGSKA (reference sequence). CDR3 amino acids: CSAVLNEQFF. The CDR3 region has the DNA TGCAGTGCTGTTCTCAATGAGCAGTTCTTC.

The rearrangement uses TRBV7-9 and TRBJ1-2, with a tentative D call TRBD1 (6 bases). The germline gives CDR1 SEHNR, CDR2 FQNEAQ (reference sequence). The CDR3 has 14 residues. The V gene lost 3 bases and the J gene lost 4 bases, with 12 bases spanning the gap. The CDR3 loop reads CASSLAGAGYGYTF. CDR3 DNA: TGTGCCAGCAGCTTGGCAGGGGCGGGCTATGGCTACACCTTC.

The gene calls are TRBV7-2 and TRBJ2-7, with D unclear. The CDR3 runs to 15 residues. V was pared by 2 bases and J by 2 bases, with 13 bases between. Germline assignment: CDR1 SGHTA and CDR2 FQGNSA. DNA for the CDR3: TGTGCCAGCAGCTTAACCCCACTTGATACCTACGAGCAGTACTTC. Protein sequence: CASSLTPLDTYEQYF.

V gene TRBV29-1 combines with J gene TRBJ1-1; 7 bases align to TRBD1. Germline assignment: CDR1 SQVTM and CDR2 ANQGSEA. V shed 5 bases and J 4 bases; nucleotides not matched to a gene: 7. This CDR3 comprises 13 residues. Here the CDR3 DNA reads TGCAGCGTTCTCGACAGGGCCGGCACTGAAGCTTTCTTT. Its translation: CSVLDRAGTEAFF.

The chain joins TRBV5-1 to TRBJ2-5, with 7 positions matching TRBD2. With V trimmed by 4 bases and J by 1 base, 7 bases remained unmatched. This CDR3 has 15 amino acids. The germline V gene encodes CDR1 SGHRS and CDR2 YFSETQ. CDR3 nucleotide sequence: TGCGCCAGCAGCCCCCAAGCGGGGTCCCAAGAGACCCAGTACTTC. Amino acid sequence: CASSPQAGSQETQYF.